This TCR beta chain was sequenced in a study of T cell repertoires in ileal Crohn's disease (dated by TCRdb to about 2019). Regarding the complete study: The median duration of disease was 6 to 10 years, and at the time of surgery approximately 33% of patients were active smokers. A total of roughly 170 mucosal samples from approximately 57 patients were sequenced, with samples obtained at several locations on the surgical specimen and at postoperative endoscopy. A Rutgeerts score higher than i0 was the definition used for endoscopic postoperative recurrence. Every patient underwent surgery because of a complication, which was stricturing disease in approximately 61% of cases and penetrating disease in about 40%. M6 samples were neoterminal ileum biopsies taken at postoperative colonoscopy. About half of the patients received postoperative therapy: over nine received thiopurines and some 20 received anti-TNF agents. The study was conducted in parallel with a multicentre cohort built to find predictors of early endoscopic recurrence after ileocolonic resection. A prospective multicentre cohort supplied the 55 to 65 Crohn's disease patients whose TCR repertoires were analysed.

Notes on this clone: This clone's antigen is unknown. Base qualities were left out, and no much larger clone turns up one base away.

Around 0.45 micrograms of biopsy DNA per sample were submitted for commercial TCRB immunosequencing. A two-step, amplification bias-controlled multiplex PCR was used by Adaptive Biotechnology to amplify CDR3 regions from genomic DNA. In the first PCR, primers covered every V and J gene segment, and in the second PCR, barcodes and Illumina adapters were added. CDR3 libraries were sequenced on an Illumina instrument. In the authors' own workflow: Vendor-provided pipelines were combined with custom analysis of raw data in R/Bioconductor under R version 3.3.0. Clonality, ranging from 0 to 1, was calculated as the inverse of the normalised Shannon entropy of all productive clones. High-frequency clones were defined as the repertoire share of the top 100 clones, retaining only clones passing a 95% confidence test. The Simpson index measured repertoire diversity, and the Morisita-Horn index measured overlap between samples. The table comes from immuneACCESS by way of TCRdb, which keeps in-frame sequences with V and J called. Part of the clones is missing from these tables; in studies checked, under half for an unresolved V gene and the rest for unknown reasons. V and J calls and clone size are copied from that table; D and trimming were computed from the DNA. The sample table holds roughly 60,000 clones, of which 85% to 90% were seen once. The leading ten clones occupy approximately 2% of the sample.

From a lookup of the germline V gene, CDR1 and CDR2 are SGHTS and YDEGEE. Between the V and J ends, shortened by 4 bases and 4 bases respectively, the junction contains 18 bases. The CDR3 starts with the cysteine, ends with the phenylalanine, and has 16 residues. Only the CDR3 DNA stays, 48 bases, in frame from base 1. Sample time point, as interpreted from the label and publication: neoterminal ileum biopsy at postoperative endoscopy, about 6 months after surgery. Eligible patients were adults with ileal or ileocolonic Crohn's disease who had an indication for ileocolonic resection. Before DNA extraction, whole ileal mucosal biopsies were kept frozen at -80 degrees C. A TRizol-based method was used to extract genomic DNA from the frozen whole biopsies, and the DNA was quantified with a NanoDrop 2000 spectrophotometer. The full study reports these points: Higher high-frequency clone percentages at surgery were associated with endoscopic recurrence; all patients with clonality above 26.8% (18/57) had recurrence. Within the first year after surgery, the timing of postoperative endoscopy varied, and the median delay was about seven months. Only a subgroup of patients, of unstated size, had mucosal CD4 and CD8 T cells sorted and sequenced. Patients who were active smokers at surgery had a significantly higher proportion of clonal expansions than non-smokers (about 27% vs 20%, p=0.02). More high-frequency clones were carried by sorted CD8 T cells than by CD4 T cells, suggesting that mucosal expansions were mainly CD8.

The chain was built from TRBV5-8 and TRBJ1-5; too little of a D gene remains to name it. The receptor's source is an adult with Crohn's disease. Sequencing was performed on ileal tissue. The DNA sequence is TGTGCCAGCAGCCCCTGGGTGACGGCGGCGAATCAGCCCCAGCATTTT. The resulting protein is CASSPWVTAANQPQHF.